Below, 5 T cell receptor beta chains from the same sample are listed, as sequenced in a study of PD-L1 blockade in urothelial cancer. Time point meaning: pretreatment peripheral blood. The table came from immunoSEQ multiplex PCR; TCRdb's copy has only in-frame clones and leaves some out. The sample has 50,000 to 55,000 clones; more than 80% are singletons. The specimen was PBMCs, collected around atezolizumab (anti-PD-L1) treatment. These receptor sequences come from a man in his fifties or sixties with urothelial cancer.

The rearrangement uses TRBV7-9 and TRBJ2-1, with D unresolved. The V end lost 8 bases, the J end lost 5 bases, and 10 bases lay between the germline ends. The length of the CDR3 is 12 residues. CDR1 and CDR2 (germline): SEHNR, FQNEAQ (reference sequence). Here the CDR3 reads CASGLGHNEQFF. The CDR3 DNA follows: TGTGCCAGCGGGCTGGGCCACAATGAGCAGTTCTTC.

The chain carries TRBV4-3 and TRBJ2-1, with 12 positions matching TRBD2. V lost 3 bases and J lost 3; bases outside the gene matches: 9. The germline CDR1 and CDR2 sequences are LGHNA and YSLEER. The CDR3 extends over 18 amino acids. The CDR3 is CASSQGPLAGGGYNEQFF. As DNA, the CDR3 is TGCGCCAGCAGCCAGGGACCCCTAGCGGGAGGGGGCTACAATGAGCAGTTCTTC.

The V call is TRBV30, the J call TRBJ2-5, with D maybe TRBD1 (6 bases). The CDR3 totals 11 residues. Germline values: CDR1 GTSNPN, CDR2 SVGIG (reference sequence). V was clipped by 6 bases and J by 4 bases, with 9 bases between them. The CDR3 loop is CACRGGETQYF. CDR3 DNA sequence: TGTGCCTGCAGGGGCGGAGAGACCCAGTACTTC.

The rearrangement uses TRBV28 and TRBJ2-5, with TRBD1 matching over 8 bases. Germline CDR1 MDHEN, CDR2 SYDVKM. The V segment lost 3 bases and the J segment 2 bases; nucleotides outside the gene matches: 2. This CDR3 region has 14 residues. CDR3 residues: CASSFGQGQETQYF. In DNA, the CDR3 is TGTGCCAGCAGTTTTGGACAGGGTCAAGAGACCCAGTACTTC.

The chain joins TRBV19 to TRBJ1-6, with 11 nucleotides matching TRBD1. The length of the CDR3 is 17 residues. The germline V gene encodes CDR1 LNHDA and CDR2 SQIVND (reference sequence). The V segment lost 6 bases and the J segment 0 bases; nucleotides outside the gene matches: 4. The CDR3 DNA follows: TGTGCCAGTAGGGGGACAGGGGGATTCTCCTATAATTCACCCCTCCACTTT. It encodes CASRGTGGFSYNSPLHF.